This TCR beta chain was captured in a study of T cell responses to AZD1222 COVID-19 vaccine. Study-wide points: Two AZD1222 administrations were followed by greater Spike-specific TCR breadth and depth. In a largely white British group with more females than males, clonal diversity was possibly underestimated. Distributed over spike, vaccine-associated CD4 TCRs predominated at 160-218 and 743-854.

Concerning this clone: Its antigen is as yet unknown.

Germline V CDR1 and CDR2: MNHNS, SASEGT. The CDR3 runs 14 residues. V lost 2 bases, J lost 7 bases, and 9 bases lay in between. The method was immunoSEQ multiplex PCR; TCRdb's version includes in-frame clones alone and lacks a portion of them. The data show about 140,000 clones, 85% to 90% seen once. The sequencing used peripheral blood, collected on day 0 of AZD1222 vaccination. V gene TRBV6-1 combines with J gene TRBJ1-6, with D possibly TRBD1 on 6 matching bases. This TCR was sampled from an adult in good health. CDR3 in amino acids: CASSEQGRNSPLHF. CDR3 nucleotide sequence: TGTGCCAGCAGTGAACAGGGGCGAAATTCACCCCTCCACTTT.